These 32 T cell receptor beta chains share one sample of origin, sequenced in a study of response to subunit inactivated influenza vaccine. Each CDR3 protein is one row after TCRdb ran MiXCR on the RT-PCR reads. The sample consists of 800,000 or so distinct CDR3 sequences, 21% of them appearing once. Sequences were derived from PBMCs from blood, sampled around 5 days after vaccination. These TCRs come from a man aged 50-59 years who received an inactivated influenza vaccine.

CDR3 residues: CSATDSYNEQFF. The CDR3 DNA reads TGCAGTGCTACGGACTCCTACAATGAGCAGTTCTTC. The J gene is TRBJ2-1, the V gene TRBV20-1; D gene unclear. CDR1 is DFQATT, CDR2 SNEGSKA, per germline (reference sequence). The CDR3 loop spans 12 amino acids. V dropped 4 bases and J dropped 0 bases, with 4 bases sitting between them.

The sample holds one count of this clonotype. The J gene is TRBJ1-1, the V gene TRBV5-6, with D tentatively TRBD1 (5 bases). Germline CDR1 SGHDT, CDR2 YYEEEE. This CDR3 is built from 12 residues. The CDR3 DNA is TGTGCTGGGGCATCGGGGAACACTGAAGCTTTCTTT. The encoded protein is CAGASGNTEAFF.

This clonotype was observed a few times. The chain recombines TRBV20-1 with TRBJ1-1; 7 bases fit TRBD1. The germline V gene encodes CDR1 DFQATT and CDR2 SNEGSKA (reference sequence). With 2 bases clipped from V and 3 bases from J, the junction kept 6 bases outside the gene matches. The CDR3 is 14 residues long. This CDR3 is CSARWTGLDTEAFF. The CDR3, as DNA: TGCAGTGCTAGATGGACAGGTTTGGACACTGAAGCTTTCTTT.

The table lists this clonotype with a count of one. CDR3 loop: CASRAGYPGANVLTF. The CDR3 DNA follows: TGTGCCAGTAGGGCAGGGTACCCCGGGGCCAACGTCCTGACTTTC. The chain carries TRBV19 and TRBJ2-6; weak D call: TRBD1 (5 bases). V lost 6 bases and J lost 4, with 13 bases in between. Germline CDR1 and CDR2: LNHDA and SQIVND (reference sequence). The CDR3 is 15 amino acids.

The V and J genes are TRBV12-3 or TRBV12-4 and TRBJ2-2; 10 bases match TRBD2. The CDR3 consists of 14 residues. The V gene end was trimmed by 6 bases and the J gene end by 8 bases; junction bases not matched to a gene: 6. The CDR3: CASREGLASGELFF. The CDR3 coding sequence is TGTGCCAGCAGGGAGGGACTAGCGTCTGGGGAGCTGTTTTTT.

In this sample, this clonotype turned up a few times. This chain uses TRBV5-1 with TRBJ2-2, with 10 bases aligning to TRBD2. The CDR3 loop spans 20 amino acids. The germline gives CDR1 SGHRS, CDR2 YFSETQ. Losses at the gene ends were 0 bases for V and 5 bases for J; bases not matched to a gene: 16. Written as DNA, the CDR3 is TGCGCCAGCAGCTTGGCCCCGGGACAGCCTACTAGCGGGGTTACCGGGGAGCTGTTTTTT. It codes for CASSLAPGQPTSGVTGELFF.

This clonotype appeared a few times. The chain couples TRBV4-2 to TRBJ2-3, with TRBD2 matching 11 bases. Per germline, CDR1 LGHNA and CDR2 YNFKEQ. The CDR3 has 19 residues. V was pared by 0 bases and J by 1 base, with 9 bases of the junction left unmatched. In nucleotides, the CDR3 is TGTGCCAGCAGCCAAGATCTGAGTCGTAGCGGGAGGGGCACAGATACGCAGTATTTT. This sequence encodes CASSQDLSRSGRGTDTQYF.

The V gene is TRBV30, the J gene TRBJ2-7; 14 bases are a match to TRBD2. V shed 3 bases and J 6 bases; nucleotides not matched to a gene: 13. Germline V lookup: CDR1 GTSNPN, CDR2 SVGIG (reference sequence). This CDR3 region has 17 residues. The CDR3 loop is CAWRVKQGLAGEGEQYF. DNA for the CDR3: TGTGCCTGGAGGGTAAAACAGGGACTAGCGGGAGAAGGCGAGCAGTACTTC. The variable domain in full, completed from reference TRBV30 and TRBJ2-7, reads SQTIHQWPATLVQPVGSPLSLECTVEGTSNPNLYWYRQAAGRGLQLLFYSVGIGQISSEVPQNLSASRPQDRQFILSSKKLLLSDSGFYLCAWRVKQGLAGEGEQYFGPGTRLTVT.

A few counts support this clonotype. This chain links TRBV20-1 with TRBJ1-5; D gene unclear. The CDR3 length is 13 residues. Per the germline V gene, CDR1 is DFQATT and CDR2 is SNEGSKA (reference sequence). V was trimmed by 7 bases and J by 4 bases, leaving 14 bases between them. The CDR3 region has the DNA TGCAGTGTAAAGATCAGTCCGAATCAGCCCCAGCATTTT. The encoded protein is CSVKISPNQPQHF.

This clonotype was counted at least ten times. J is TRBJ2-5 and V is TRBV11-2, with D possibly being TRBD1 or TRBD2 (7 bases each). Trimming removed 6 bases at V and 5 bases at J, with 22 bases between. The CDR3 is 16 amino acids. Looked up from germline, CDR1 is SGHAT and CDR2 is FQNNGV. The CDR3 reads CASSLGGTEILETQYF. CDR3 DNA: TGTGCCAGCAGTTTGGGGGGGACAGAAATCCTGGAGACCCAGTACTTC.

This clonotype was detected a few times. The chain has TRBV5-6 and TRBJ2-7; D unclear. V shed 2 bases and J shed 3 bases, with 6 bases lying between them. The CDR3 covers 12 residues. Germline CDR1 and CDR2: SGHDT and YYEEEE. This CDR3 reads CASSFLDYEQYF. The CDR3 DNA follows: TGTGCCAGCAGCTTTTTGGACTACGAGCAGTACTTC.

The chain has TRBV7-3 and TRBJ2-1; D remains unclear. The CDR3 contains 13 residues. Germline V gene sequence: CDR1 SGHTA, CDR2 FQGTGA. V was trimmed by 4 bases and J by 7 bases, leaving 11 bases between them. CDR3 sequence reads: CASSSPPGNEQFF. CDR3 DNA sequence: TGTGCCAGCAGCTCACCCCCCGGGAATGAGCAGTTCTTC.

Only a few counts were recorded for this clonotype. The chain recombines TRBV18 with TRBJ2-1, with 11 bases fitting TRBD2. The germline CDR1 and CDR2 sequences are KGHSH and LQKENI. The CDR3 has 18 amino acids. V was pared by 2 bases and J by 4 bases, with 10 bases of the junction left unmatched. For the CDR3, the DNA is TGTGCCAGCTCACCATCCTTGACTAGCGGGACGGGTTACAATGAGCAGTTCTTC. Protein: CASSPSLTSGTGYNEQFF. Using reference TRBV18 and TRBJ2-1 for the parts outside the CDR3, the full variable domain is NAGVMQNPRHLVRRRGQEARLRCSPMKGHSHVYWYRQLPEEGLKFMVYLQKENIIDESGMPKERFSAEFPKEGPSILRIQQVVRGDSAAYFCASSPSLTSGTGYNEQFFGPGTRLTVL.

This clonotype was seen at least ten times. The V and J genes are TRBV10-3 and TRBJ1-5; 12 bases agree with TRBD1. The CDR3 length is 17 residues. Per the germline V gene, CDR1 is ENHRY and CDR2 is SYGVKD. Germline trimming cut 5 bases from V and 4 bases from J; bases unmatched to any gene: 9. The DNA of the CDR3 is TGTGCCATCAGTCTGGGGACAGGGGGCGAGGGAAATCAGCCCCAGCATTTT. As protein: CAISLGTGGEGNQPQHF.

In this sample, this clonotype turned up a few times. V is TRBV29-1 and J is TRBJ2-1; 15 nucleotides agree with TRBD2. The junction had 9 bases not matched to a gene; V was cut back by 3 bases and J by 9 bases. Germline lookup yields CDR1 SQVTM and CDR2 ANQGSEA. This CDR3 region has 16 residues. The CDR3 here is CSVDRWTSGRAGEQFF. CDR3 nucleotides: TGCAGCGTTGATAGGTGGACTAGCGGGAGGGCCGGTGAGCAGTTCTTC.

The chain combines TRBV4-3 with TRBJ2-3; possible D gene TRBD1, 6 bases. Germline V lookup: CDR1 LGHNA, CDR2 YSLEER. With 3 bases removed from V and 5 bases from J, the gap between germline ends came to 15 bases. This CDR3 contains 15 residues. As DNA, the CDR3 is TGCGCCAGCAGCCATTCGACAGGAGGAGGAGATACGCAGTATTTT. It encodes CASSHSTGGGDTQYF.

This clonotype was counted between two and nine times. V and J are TRBV5-1 and TRBJ1-1; D perhaps matches TRBD1 (5 bases). The germline CDR1 and CDR2 sequences are SGHRS and YFSETQ. Trimming took 3 bases from V and 10 from J, leaving 13 bases between them. The CDR3 is made up of 12 amino acids. The CDR3 DNA reads TGCGCCAGCAGCTCCGAGGGGCTCTCAGCTTTCTTT. Its protein product is CASSSEGLSAFF.

The V and J genes are TRBV5-1 and TRBJ2-7; a possible D gene is TRBD2 (6 bases). Germline V gene data show CDR1 as SGHRS and CDR2 as YFSETQ. V lost 2 bases and J 1 base, leaving 13 bases between the germline ends. The CDR3 totals 15 residues. This chain's CDR3 is CASSFGGLPSYEQYF. CDR3 DNA: TGCGCCAGCAGCTTCGGGGGTTTGCCTTCCTACGAGCAGTACTTC. The whole variable domain, remainder taken from reference TRBV5-1 and TRBJ2-7, is KAGVTQTPRYLIKTRGQQVTLSCSPISGHRSVSWYQQTPGQGLQFLFEYFSETQRNKGNFPGRFSGRQFSNSRSEMNVSTLELGDSALYLCASSFGGLPSYEQYFGPGTRLTVT.

This chain connects TRBV7-6 to TRBJ2-5; 15 nucleotides agree with TRBD2. The junction had 16 bases not matched to a gene; V was cut back by 1 base and J by 4 bases. Germline V gene sequence: CDR1 SGHVS, CDR2 FNYEAQ. There are 21 residues in the CDR3. In DNA form, the CDR3 reads TGTGCCAGCAGCTTAGGCCTATACCACGGGACTAGCGGGAGGCGCGGAGAGACCCAGTACTTC. It is translated as CASSLGLYHGTSGRRGETQYF.

This clonotype was counted between two and nine times. The chain joins TRBV7-2 to TRBJ2-5, with 7 bases aligning to TRBD1. CDR3 length: 15 amino acids. Trimming removed 1 base from V and 7 bases from J; junction bases left unmatched: 9. CDR1 and CDR2 from the germline V gene are SGHTA and FQGNSA. The CDR3 coding sequence is TGTGCCAGCAGCTTAGGAGGGACAGTCGCAGGGACCCAGTACTTC. It translates to CASSLGGTVAGTQYF.

The J gene is TRBJ1-4, the V gene TRBV5-5, with TRBD1 identical over 10 bases. V gave up 3 bases and J gave up 8 bases; unmatched junction bases: 10. The CDR3 is 16 amino acids. CDR1 SGHKS and CDR2 YYEKEE come from the germline V gene (reference sequence). For the CDR3, the DNA is TGTGCCAGCAGCTATATTCCCGGGACAGGGGTCGAAAAACTGTTTTTT. As protein: CASSYIPGTGVEKLFF.

This chain joins TRBV3-1 and TRBJ2-6; the D gene is possibly TRBD2 (5 bases). V lost 1 base, J lost 2 bases, and 9 bases lay in between. CDR3 length equals 16 residues. The germline V gene encodes CDR1 LGHDT and CDR2 YNNKEL (reference sequence). The CDR3 bases are TGTGCCAGCAGCCAAGTGCGGGTTACTGGGGCCAACGTCCTGACTTTC. Amino acid sequence: CASSQVRVTGANVLTF.

This clonotype was seen a handful of times. The chain combines TRBV20-1 with TRBJ2-5; no clear D. CDR1 DFQATT and CDR2 SNEGSKA come from the germline V gene (reference sequence). Trimming removed 5 bases at V and 4 bases at J, with 8 bases between. The CDR3 totals 11 residues. The CDR3 sequence is CSALGRETQYF. CDR3 coding DNA: TGCAGTGCTCTGGGAAGAGAGACCCAGTACTTC.

This clonotype was observed a few times. This chain connects TRBV20-1 to TRBJ1-5; D is perhaps TRBD1 (5 bases). Germline lookup yields CDR1 DFQATT and CDR2 SNEGSKA (reference sequence). Trimming took off 0 bases at V and 5 bases at J, with 11 bases between the two ends. The CDR3 totals 14 residues. The CDR3 is CSAREGIRDQPQHF. The CDR3 DNA sequence: TGCAGTGCTAGAGAGGGGATCAGGGATCAGCCCCAGCATTTT.

This clonotype came up a few times. J is TRBJ2-1 and V is TRBV7-2; no clear D. Germline V gene lookup returns CDR1 SGHTA and CDR2 FQGNSA. With 1 base removed from V and 9 bases from J, the gap between germline ends came to 13 bases. The CDR3 loop spans 14 amino acids. This CDR3 is CASSLVPFYSEQFF. In DNA form, the CDR3 reads TGTGCCAGCAGCTTAGTTCCGTTTTATAGTGAGCAGTTCTTC.

The chain is built from TRBV5-1 and TRBJ2-5; D not resolved. CDR3 length: 14 residues. Germline V gene lookup returns CDR1 SGHRS and CDR2 YFSETQ. Trimming left V 4 bases short and J 2 bases short, with 12 bases between. The CDR3 sequence is CASSRLTRQETQYF. As DNA, the CDR3 is TGCGCCAGCAGCCGACTGACCCGTCAAGAGACCCAGTACTTC.

The chain has TRBV4-3 and TRBJ2-1; TRBD1 matches at 10 bases. Germline V gives CDR1 LGHNA, CDR2 YSLEER. This CDR3 comprises 16 residues. J gave up 4 bases and V 0 bases, and 3 bases lay outside the gene matches. Written as DNA, the CDR3 is TGCGCCAGCAGCCAAGAACCGGGACAGGGGTACAATGAGCAGTTCTTC. Its protein is CASSQEPGQGYNEQFF.

This clonotype appeared many times. The chain couples TRBV20-1 to TRBJ2-4; the match to TRBD2 covers 7 bases. The V segment lost 1 base and the J segment 5 bases; nucleotides outside the gene matches: 8. There are 15 residues in the CDR3. CDR1 is DFQATT, CDR2 SNEGSKA, per germline (reference sequence). The CDR3 DNA sequence: TGCAGTGCTAGAGGAAAAGCGGGAAGTGAAAACATTCAGTACTTC. Amino acid sequence: CSARGKAGSENIQYF.

The V gene is TRBV20-1, the J gene TRBJ1-3; D perhaps matches TRBD1 (5 bases). The CDR3 loop spans 15 amino acids. V gave up 1 base and J gave up 2 bases, with 12 bases separating them. CDR1 and CDR2 from the germline V gene are DFQATT and SNEGSKA (reference sequence). CDR3 sequence reads: CSARGGRSAGNTIYF. Here the CDR3 DNA reads TGCAGTGCTAGAGGGGGCAGGTCTGCTGGAAACACCATATATTTT.

V and J are TRBV28 and TRBJ2-1; 7 positions match TRBD2. With 3 bases clipped from V and 0 bases from J, the junction kept 8 bases outside the gene matches. The CDR3 has 17 residues. Germline V gene lookup returns CDR1 MDHEN and CDR2 SYDVKM. CDR3 DNA: TGTGCCAGCAGTTTGGGAGAGGGACTAAACTCCTACAATGAGCAGTTCTTC. Its translation is CASSLGEGLNSYNEQFF.

This rearrangement joins TRBV6-2 or TRBV6-3 to TRBJ1-2; D gene unclear. V was pared by 6 bases and J by 4 bases, with 15 bases between. Germline CDR1 MNHEY, CDR2 SVGEGT. The CDR3 is 14 amino acids. The CDR3 DNA reads as TGTGCCAGCAGGCCCCGTGAGACACCCTATGGCTACACCTTC. Translated, it gives CASRPRETPYGYTF.

The chain has TRBV20-1 and TRBJ2-1; 9 bases map to TRBD2. The germline V gene encodes CDR1 DFQATT and CDR2 SNEGSKA (reference sequence). The CDR3 length is 13 residues. Trimming cost V 1 base and J 8 bases; bases outside gene matches: 3. The CDR3 region has the DNA TGCAGTGCTAGAGGGACTAGCGTCGATGAGCAGTTCTTC. It yields the protein CSARGTSVDEQFF.